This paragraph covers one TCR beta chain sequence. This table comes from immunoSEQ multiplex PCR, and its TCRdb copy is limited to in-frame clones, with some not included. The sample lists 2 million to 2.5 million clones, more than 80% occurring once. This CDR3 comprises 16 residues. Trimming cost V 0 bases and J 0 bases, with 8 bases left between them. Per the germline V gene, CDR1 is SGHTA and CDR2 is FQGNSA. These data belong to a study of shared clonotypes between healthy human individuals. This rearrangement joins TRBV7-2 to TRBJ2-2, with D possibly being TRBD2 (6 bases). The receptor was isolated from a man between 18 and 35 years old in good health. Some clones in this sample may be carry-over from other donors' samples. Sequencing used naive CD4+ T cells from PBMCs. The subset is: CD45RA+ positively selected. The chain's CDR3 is CASSLAGTANTGELFF. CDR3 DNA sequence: TGTGCCAGCAGCTTAGCGGGGACTGCGAACACCGGGGAGCTGTTTTTT.